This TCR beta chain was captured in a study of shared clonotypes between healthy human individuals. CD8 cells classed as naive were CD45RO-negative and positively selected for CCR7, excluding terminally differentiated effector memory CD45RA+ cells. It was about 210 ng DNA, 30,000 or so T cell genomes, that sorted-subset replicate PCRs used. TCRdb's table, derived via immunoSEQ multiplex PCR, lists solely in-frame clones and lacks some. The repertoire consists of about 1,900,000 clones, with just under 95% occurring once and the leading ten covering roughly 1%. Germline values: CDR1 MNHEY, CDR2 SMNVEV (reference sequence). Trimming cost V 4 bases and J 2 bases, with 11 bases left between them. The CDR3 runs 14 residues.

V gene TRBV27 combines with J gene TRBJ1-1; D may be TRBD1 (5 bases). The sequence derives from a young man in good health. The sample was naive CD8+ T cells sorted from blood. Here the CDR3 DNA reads TGTGCCAGCAGTTCCTTAGGGGTTAACACTGAAGCTTTCTTT. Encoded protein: CASSSLGVNTEAFF.